This T cell receptor beta chain was recovered during a study of blood T cells in healthy people across ages. The extraction recovered at least 5.5 micrograms of total RNA per sample. Concerning this clonotype itself: Its antigen is as yet unknown.

The germline V gene has CDR1 DFQATT and CDR2 SNEGSKA (reference sequence). This CDR3 is built from 13 residues. J lost 11 bases, V lost 4 bases, and 11 bases had no gene match. A sample-barcoded 5' primer and a J-beta primer mix were used in a second PCR of roughly 6 to 11 cycles. Unique molecular identifiers of 12 random nucleotides labeled each cDNA. TCRdb reprocessed the 5' RACE reads via MiXCR and lists one record per CDR3 protein. Here the sample spans a few hundred thousand distinct CDR3 sequences, over 45% being singletons. Overall study findings and caveats: Age showed a roughly linear inverse relationship with TCR beta diversity per million T cells. Naive and antigen-experienced cells were not separated, limiting conclusive comparison.

This TCR came from a man aged 55 to 70 in good health. The sample taken for sequencing was blood. The rearrangement links TRBV20-1 to TRBJ2-1; 7 nucleotides line up with TRBD2. CDR3 protein: CSAIAGEQFKQFF. For the CDR3, the DNA is TGCAGTGCTATTGCGGGAGAACAGTTTAAGCAGTTCTTC.